The clone carrying this T cell receptor (beta chain) showed up many times. What it recognizes is unknown. This entry is derived from a study of early T cells in non-severe SARS-CoV-2 infection. In the study overall: Sequencing was performed on bulk RNA from unsorted whole blood, leaving chains unpaired. Study-level points and caveats: VDJdb matches were skewed toward anti-spike CD8 T cell responses.

CDR1 and CDR2 (germline): MNHNY, SVGAGI (reference sequence). Trimming took 4 bases from V and 6 from J, leaving 13 bases between them. The CDR3 loop spans 13 amino acids. Each single cDNA molecule received a unique molecular identifier. One entry per CDR3 protein, called by TCRdb with MiXCR from the 5' RACE reads. Of fewer than 80,000 distinct CDR3 sequences in the sample, approximately 13% were seen once. This clonotype was obtained from an adult who was a healthcare worker with PCR-confirmed SARS-CoV-2 infection or an uninfected control (not recorded which). V and J are TRBV6-6 and TRBJ2-7; tentatively, D is TRBD1 or TRBD2 (5 bases each). What was sequenced was whole blood. As DNA, the CDR3 is TGTGCCAGCAGTTCGACGGGACCCTCCGAGCAGTACTTC. The encoded protein is CASSSTGPSEQYF.